The 26 T cell receptor beta chains below come from one sample, sequenced in a study of spatial heterogeneity in lung cancer. MiXCR was run by TCRdb on the 5' RACE reads, yielding one entry per CDR3 protein. The sample shows 20,000 to 25,000 distinct CDR3 sequences, roughly 4.5% of them seen only once. The sample's time point: sample taken at primary tumor resection. The input for sequencing was PBMCs, taken at surgery. These TCRs come from a male donor with early-stage non-small cell lung cancer.

This clonotype was counted ten times or more. The V call is TRBV20-1, the J call TRBJ1-1, with 7 bases that match TRBD1. The CDR3 consists of 13 residues. Germline trimming cut 5 bases from V and 0 bases from J; bases unmatched to any gene: 3. Germline lookup yields CDR1 DFQATT and CDR2 SNEGSKA (reference sequence). This CDR3 reads CSALTGMNTEAFF. CDR3 in DNA: TGCAGTGCTTTGACAGGGATGAACACTGAAGCTTTCTTT.

The rearrangement uses TRBV4-2 and TRBJ2-7, with D maybe TRBD1 (6 bases). The CDR3 covers 11 residues. Germline V gene sequence: CDR1 LGHNA, CDR2 YNFKEQ. V was trimmed by 4 bases and J by 6 bases, leaving 7 bases between them. The CDR3 protein is CASSLGGEQYF. CDR3 nucleotides: TGTGCCAGCAGCCTAGGGGGCGAGCAGTACTTC.

Many counts were recorded for this clonotype. J is TRBJ2-2 and V is TRBV29-1, with D possibly called TRBD1 or TRBD2 (5 bases each). The germline CDR1 and CDR2 sequences are SQVTM and ANQGSEA. Trimming cost V 4 bases and J 3 bases, with 18 bases left between them. The CDR3 is 16 amino acids. This chain's CDR3 is CSVVFPGRSDTGELFF. The CDR3 DNA reads as TGCAGCGTTGTATTTCCGGGACGTTCGGACACCGGGGAGCTGTTTTTT.

The sample holds many counts of this clonotype. The V and J genes are TRBV20-1 and TRBJ2-3; TRBD2 is a possible D gene (5 bases). The V and J ends lost 2 bases and 5 bases respectively, with 11 bases between them. The length of the CDR3 is 13 residues. Germline CDR1 and CDR2: DFQATT and SNEGSKA (reference sequence). The CDR3 nucleotides are TGCAGTGCTAGAAGAGGGTTTGAAGATACGCAGTATTTT. This sequence encodes CSARRGFEDTQYF.

This clonotype was detected many times. The chain combines TRBV6-1 with TRBJ2-5; D could derive from TRBD1 or TRBD2 (5 bases each). CDR1 is MNHNS and CDR2 is SASEGT in the germline V gene. The ends were cut back, 8 bases at V and 0 bases at J, with 10 bases in the middle. The CDR3 sequence is 13 residues long. CDR3 region: CASSRDHQETQYF. DNA of the CDR3: TGTGCCAGCTCTCGGGACCACCAAGAGACCCAGTACTTC.

The rearrangement joins TRBV16 to TRBJ2-6; 7 bases match TRBD1. The CDR3 runs to 18 residues. Germline-derived CDR1 and CDR2 are KGHSY and FQNENV. The J segment lost 0 bases and the V segment lost 0 bases, leaving 5 bases of the junction unmatched. In DNA, the CDR3 is TGTGCCAGCAGCCAATCACGGACAGGCTTCTCTGGGGCCAACGTCCTGACTTTC. Translating it yields CASSQSRTGFSGANVLTF.

V usage is TRBV20-1 and J usage is TRBJ2-7; D perhaps matches TRBD2 (6 bases). This CDR3 is 15 amino acids long. Germline values: CDR1 DFQATT, CDR2 SNEGSKA (reference sequence). The V gene lost 0 bases and the J gene lost 0 bases, with 12 bases spanning the gap. For the CDR3, the DNA is TGCAGTGCTAGAGATATGGGAGGAAGCTCCTACGAGCAGTACTTC. Translated, it gives CSARDMGGSSYEQYF.

This clonotype was recorded at least ten times. The rearrangement joins TRBV7-9 to TRBJ2-7; D unclear. This CDR3 region has 13 residues. CDR1 is SEHNR and CDR2 is FQNEAQ in the germline V gene (reference sequence). The V end lost 5 bases, the J end lost 4 bases, and 12 bases lay between the germline ends. The CDR3 is CASSRGWGYEQYF. CDR3 bases: TGTGCCAGCAGCCGTGGATGGGGATACGAGCAGTACTTC.

This clonotype was detected ten times or more. The chain uses TRBV13 and TRBJ2-7, with D tentatively TRBD1 (6 bases). The CDR3 has 13 residues. Trimming removed 6 bases at V and 3 bases at J, with 12 bases between. Germline V gene sequence: CDR1 PRHDT, CDR2 FYEKMQ (reference sequence). Here the CDR3 reads CASSSSDSYEQYF. In DNA, the CDR3 is TGTGCCAGCAGTTCCTCGGACAGCTACGAGCAGTACTTC. Looking up the rest from reference TRBV13 and TRBJ2-7 gives the full variable domain: AAGVIQSPRHLIKEKRETATLKCYPIPRHDTVYWYQQGPGQDPQFLISFYEKMQSDKGSIPDRFSAQQFSDYHSELNMSSLELGDSALYFCASSSSDSYEQYFGPGTRLTVT.

This clonotype was picked up many times. The rearrangement joins TRBV7-3 to TRBJ2-7; possibly TRBD2 for D (5 bases). CDR3 size: 13 residues. The germline V gene encodes CDR1 SGHTA and CDR2 FQGTGA. Trimming stripped 5 bases from V and 2 bases from J, with 10 bases between. The CDR3 region is CASSPGNAYEQYF. The CDR3 region has the DNA TGTGCCAGCAGCCCCGGGAATGCCTACGAGCAGTACTTC.

The sample holds many counts of this clonotype. V and J are TRBV27 and TRBJ1-5; D uncertain. The germline V gene has CDR1 MNHEY and CDR2 SMNVEV (reference sequence). The CDR3 is made up of 13 amino acids. V lost 4 bases and J lost 6, with 10 bases in between. As DNA, the CDR3 is TGTGCCAGCAGTTCCCAATCCACTCAGCCCCAGCATTTT. Its translation: CASSSQSTQPQHF.

This clonotype has a count of ten or more. The rearrangement links TRBV11-2 to TRBJ2-3, with D possibly being TRBD2 (6 bases). The CDR3 contains 15 residues. Germline V lookup: CDR1 SGHAT, CDR2 FQNNGV. Trimming took 3 bases from V and 7 from J, leaving 17 bases between them. CDR3 in DNA: TGTGCCAGCAGCTTCTCCGGGACTTTGTCACATACGCAGTATTTT. This sequence encodes CASSFSGTLSHTQYF.

This clonotype is categorized as medium-sized. The V call is TRBV2, the J call TRBJ1-2; D is unclear. The V and J ends lost 6 bases and 0 bases respectively, with 14 bases between them. Germline loops: CDR1 SNHLY, CDR2 FYNNEI. The CDR3 is made up of 15 amino acids. The CDR3: CASRVRTGSNYGYTF. As DNA, the CDR3 is TGTGCCAGCAGAGTCCGTACTGGATCTAACTATGGCTACACCTTC.

This clonotype came up many times. The V gene is TRBV11-2, the J gene TRBJ1-3, with D perhaps matching TRBD1 (6 bases). CDR1 and CDR2 (germline): SGHAT, FQNNGV. The CDR3 is 15 residues long. V was pared by 2 bases and J by 0 bases, with 8 bases between. In nucleotides, the CDR3 is TGTGCCAGCAGCTTACAGGGGCCCTCTGGAAACACCATATATTTT. Its protein product is CASSLQGPSGNTIYF. Using reference TRBV11-2 and TRBJ1-3 for the parts outside the CDR3, the full variable domain is EAGVAQSPRYKIIEKRQSVAFWCNPISGHATLYWYQQILGQGPKLLIQFQNNGVVDDSQLPKDRFSAERLKGVDSTLKIQPAKLEDSAVYLCASSLQGPSGNTIYFGEGSWLTVV.

The V gene is TRBV5-4, the J gene TRBJ2-6, with D hard to call. This CDR3 is built from 16 residues. Trimming cost V 4 bases and J 0 bases, with 11 bases left between them. Germline V gene sequence: CDR1 SGHNT, CDR2 YYREEE (reference sequence). The CDR3, as DNA: TGTGCCAGCAGCCAAGGACGGCACTCTGGGGCCAACGTCCTGACTTTC. Its translation: CASSQGRHSGANVLTF.

This clonotype was seen repeatedly, ten times or more. V is TRBV7-3 and J is TRBJ2-7, with a weak D call TRBD2 (6 bases). CDR3 length: 13 residues. Trimming left V 5 bases short and J 2 bases short, with 10 bases between. The germline V gene encodes CDR1 SGHTA and CDR2 FQGTGA. CDR3 sequence reads: CASSPGGAYEQYF. As DNA, the CDR3 is TGTGCCAGCAGCCCCGGAGGGGCCTACGAGCAGTACTTC.

This clonotype was detected ten times or more. V usage is TRBV11-2 and J usage is TRBJ2-7; D perhaps matches TRBD2 (6 bases). V lost 5 bases, J lost 4 bases, and 15 bases lay in between. The CDR3 has 14 amino acids. Germline CDR1 SGHAT, CDR2 FQNNGV. The CDR3 nucleotides are TGTGCCAGCAGCGTCGGGACTCAGGGATACGAGCAGTACTTC. The encoded protein is CASSVGTQGYEQYF.

In its sample, this clonotype was seen many times. The rearrangement links TRBV27 to TRBJ1-5; possibly TRBD1 for D (5 bases). The V gene lost 6 bases and the J gene lost 1 base, with 13 bases spanning the gap. The CDR3 consists of 15 residues. Germline-derived CDR1 and CDR2 are MNHEY and SMNVEV (reference sequence). The CDR3 protein is CASRSDSSSNQPQHF. The CDR3 nucleotides read TGTGCCAGCAGATCCGACAGTTCCAGCAATCAGCCCCAGCATTTT.

Ten or more counts support this clonotype. The chain uses TRBV12-3 or TRBV12-4 and TRBJ2-1, with D perhaps matching TRBD1 or TRBD2 (6 bases each). Trimming left V 6 bases short and J 8 bases short, with 20 bases between. The CDR3 is 15 residues long. The DNA of the CDR3 is TGTGCCAGCAGCCATCAGGGCCTGAGGGGGGATGAGCAGTTCTTC. Residues: CASSHQGLRGDEQFF.

J is TRBJ2-6 and V is TRBV2; D may correspond to TRBD1 or TRBD2 (5 bases each). Germline values: CDR1 SNHLY, CDR2 FYNNEI. The CDR3 is 18 amino acids. Deletions cut 3 bases from V and 3 bases from J, with 18 bases between. CDR3 in amino acids: CASSDGTFQIFGANVLTF. The DNA of the CDR3 is TGTGCCAGCAGTGACGGGACCTTCCAGATCTTTGGGGCCAACGTCCTGACTTTC.

This clonotype was counted ten times or more. The V and J genes are TRBV7-8 and TRBJ2-1, with 9 bases that match TRBD2. In germline, CDR1 is SGHVS, CDR2 FQNEAQ. V was clipped by 5 bases and J by 6 bases; unmatched bases: 11. CDR3 length equals 16 residues. DNA of the CDR3: TGTGCCAGCAGCCCCTTAGGGGCGGGAGGGCGCAATGAGCAGTTCTTC. Protein sequence: CASSPLGAGGRNEQFF.

This sequence joins TRBV18 and TRBJ2-7, with TRBD1 identical over 7 bases. Trimming at V came to 3 bases and at J to 6 bases, leaving 14 bases not matched to a gene. The CDR3 has 16 residues. CDR1 is KGHSH, CDR2 LQKENI, per germline. CDR3 loop: CASSPLDTRGIGEQYF. The CDR3 DNA reads as TGTGCCAGCTCACCGCTGGACACCAGGGGGATTGGCGAGCAGTACTTC. The whole variable domain, filled in from reference TRBV18 and TRBJ2-7, reads NAGVMQNPRHLVRRRGQEARLRCSPMKGHSHVYWYRQLPEEGLKFMVYLQKENIIDESGMPKERFSAEFPKEGPSILRIQQVVRGDSAAYFCASSPLDTRGIGEQYFGPGTRLTVT.

At least ten counts were recorded for this clonotype. The rearrangement uses TRBV6-5 and TRBJ2-7; D may correspond to TRBD1 or TRBD2 (7 bases each). Trimming left V 5 bases short and J 4 bases short, with 18 bases between. Germline lookup yields CDR1 MNHEY and CDR2 SVGAGI. The CDR3 has 15 residues. As DNA, the CDR3 is TGTGCCAGCAGTGGCCAGGGGGGGAGTAGGTACGAGCAGTACTTC. This sequence encodes CASSGQGGSRYEQYF.

This clonotype is classed as medium-sized. The V call is TRBV7-9, the J call TRBJ2-5; 11 bases align to TRBD1. The CDR3 sequence is 16 residues long. V lost 5 bases and J lost 7; bases outside the gene matches: 12. Germline V lookup: CDR1 SEHNR, CDR2 FQNEAQ (reference sequence). Written as DNA, the CDR3 is TGTGCCAGCAGCCAGCAAGCCGGGACAGGGGGAGGGACCCAGTACTTC. As protein: CASSQQAGTGGGTQYF.

At least ten counts were recorded for this clonotype. The genes are TRBV5-4 and TRBJ1-4, with D unresolved. Per germline, CDR1 SGHNT and CDR2 YYREEE (reference sequence). Trimming shortened V by 4 bases and J by 4 bases, and 17 bases separated the two germline ends. CDR3 size: 16 residues. CDR3 nucleotide sequence: TGTGCCAGCAGCCTTCGCCACGGGCGCGGTAATGAAAAACTGTTTTTT. It codes for CASSLRHGRGNEKLFF.

This CDR3 reads CASQVRDRDYEQYF. Here the CDR3 DNA reads TGTGCCAGCCAAGTCCGGGACAGGGACTACGAGCAGTACTTC. The V gene is TRBV6-6, the J gene TRBJ2-7; 9 bases map to TRBD1. V gave up 8 bases and J gave up 3 bases; unmatched junction bases: 8. Germline V gives CDR1 MNHNY, CDR2 SVGAGI (reference sequence). The length of the CDR3 is 14 residues.